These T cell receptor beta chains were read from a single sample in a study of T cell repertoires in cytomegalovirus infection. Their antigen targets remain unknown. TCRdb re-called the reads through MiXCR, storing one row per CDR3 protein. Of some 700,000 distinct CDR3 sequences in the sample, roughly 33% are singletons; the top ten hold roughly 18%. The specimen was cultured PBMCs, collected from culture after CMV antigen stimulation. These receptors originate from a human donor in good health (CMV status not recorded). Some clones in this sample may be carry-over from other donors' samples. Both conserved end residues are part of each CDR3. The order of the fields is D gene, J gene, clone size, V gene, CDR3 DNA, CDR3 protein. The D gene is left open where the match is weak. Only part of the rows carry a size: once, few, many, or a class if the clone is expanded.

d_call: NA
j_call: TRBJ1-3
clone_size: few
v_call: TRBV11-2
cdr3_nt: TGTGCCAGCAGCCCCGGGGGGGGCAGGGGAAACACCATATATTTT
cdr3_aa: CASSPGGGRGNTIYF

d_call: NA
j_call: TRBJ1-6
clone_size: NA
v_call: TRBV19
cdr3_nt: TGTGCCAGTACCGCGGGACCCGCGGATTCACCCCTCCACTTT
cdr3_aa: CASTAGPADSPLHF

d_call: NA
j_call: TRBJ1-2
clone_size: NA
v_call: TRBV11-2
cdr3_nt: TGTGCCAGCAGCTTAGTCCCCGGGACCGAGTATGGCTACACCTTC
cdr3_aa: CASSLVPGTEYGYTF

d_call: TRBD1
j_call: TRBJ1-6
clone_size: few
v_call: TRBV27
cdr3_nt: TGTGCCAGCAGTTCCCTATTGGGACAGGGGGCGCTTTCACCCCTCCACTTT
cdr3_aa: CASSSLLGQGALSPLHF

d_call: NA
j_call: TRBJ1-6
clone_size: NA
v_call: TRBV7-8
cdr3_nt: TGTGCCAGCAGCTTTGCCCAGGAGAATTCACCCCTCCACTTT
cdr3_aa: CASSFAQENSPLHF

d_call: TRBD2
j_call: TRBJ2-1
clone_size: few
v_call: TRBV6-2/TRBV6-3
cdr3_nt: TGTGCCAGCAGCCCCCTCTGGGCTAGCGGGAGATACAATGAGCAGTTCTTC
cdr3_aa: CASSPLWASGRYNEQFF

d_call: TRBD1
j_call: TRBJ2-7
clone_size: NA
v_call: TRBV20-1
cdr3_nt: TGCAGTGCCCCAAACCCCGGACAGGGCACCTACGAGCAGTACTTC
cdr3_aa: CSAPNPGQGTYEQYF

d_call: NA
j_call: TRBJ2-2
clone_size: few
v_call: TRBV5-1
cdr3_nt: TGCGCCAGCAGCTTGAGTCTGTTCACCGGGGAGCTGTTTTTT
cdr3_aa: CASSLSLFTGELFF

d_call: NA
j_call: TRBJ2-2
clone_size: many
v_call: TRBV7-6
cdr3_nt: TGTGCCAGCAGCTTAGGGTCCCGCGGGGAGCTGTTTTTT
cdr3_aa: CASSLGSRGELFF

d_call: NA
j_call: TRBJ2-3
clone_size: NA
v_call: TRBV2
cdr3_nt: TGTGCCAGCAGAACTCGACCCACAGATACGCAGTATTTT
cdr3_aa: CASRTRPTDTQYF

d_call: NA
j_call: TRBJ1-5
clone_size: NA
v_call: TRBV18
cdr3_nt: TGTGCCAGCTCACCCGAGGGGGGACGGATACGGCCCCAGCATTTT
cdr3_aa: CASSPEGGRIRPQHF

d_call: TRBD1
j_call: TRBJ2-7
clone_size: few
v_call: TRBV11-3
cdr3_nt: TGTGCCAGCAGCTTAGGAACAGGGGGAGAAAGCGAGCAGTACTTC
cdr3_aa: CASSLGTGGESEQYF

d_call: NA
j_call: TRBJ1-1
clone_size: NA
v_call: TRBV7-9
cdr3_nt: TGTGCCAGCAGCTCGCCCGCGGTGAACACTGAAGCTTTCTTT
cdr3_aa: CASSSPAVNTEAFF

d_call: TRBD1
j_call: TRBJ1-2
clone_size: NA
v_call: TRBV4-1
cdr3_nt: TGCGCCAGCAGCCGAGCCTGGGGACAGCCGAACTATGGCTACACCTTC
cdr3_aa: CASSRAWGQPNYGYTF

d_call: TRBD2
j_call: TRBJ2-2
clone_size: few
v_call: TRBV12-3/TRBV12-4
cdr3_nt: TGTGCCAGCAGCCGGGCGGGGGAAAACACCGGGGAGCTGTTTTTT
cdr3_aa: CASSRAGENTGELFF

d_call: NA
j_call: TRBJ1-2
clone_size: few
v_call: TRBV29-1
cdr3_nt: TGCAGCGTTGAAGAAGGAAACAGGGTACATGGCTACACCTTC
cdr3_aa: CSVEEGNRVHGYTF

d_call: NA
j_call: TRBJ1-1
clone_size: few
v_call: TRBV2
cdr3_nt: TGTGCCAGCACCCTGTGGAGTGGCACTGAAGCTTTCTTT
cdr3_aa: CASTLWSGTEAFF

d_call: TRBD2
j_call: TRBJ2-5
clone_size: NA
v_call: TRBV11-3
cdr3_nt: TGTGCCAGCAGCTCGGGGGGGCAGAAGCAAGAGACCCAGTACTTC
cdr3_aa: CASSSGGQKQETQYF

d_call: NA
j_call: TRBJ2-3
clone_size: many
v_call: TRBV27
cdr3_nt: TGTGCCAGCAGTATTCCGGATTCACATTATACGCAGTATTTT
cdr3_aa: CASSIPDSHYTQYF

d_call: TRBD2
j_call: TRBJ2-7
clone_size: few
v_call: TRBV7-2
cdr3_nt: TGTGCCAGCTTGCCGGGACTAGCGGGGGGTAAGCAGTACTTC
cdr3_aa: CASLPGLAGGKQYF

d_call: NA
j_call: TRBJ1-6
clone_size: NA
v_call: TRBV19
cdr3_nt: TGTGCCAGTAGTCTACTAATCGGAAAGAATTCACCCCTCCACTTT
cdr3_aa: CASSLLIGKNSPLHF

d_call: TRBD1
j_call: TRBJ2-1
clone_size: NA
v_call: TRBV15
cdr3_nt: TGTGCCACCAGCATGTGGACTGGTGGGACAGGGGGCTTC
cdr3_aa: CATSMWTGGTGGF

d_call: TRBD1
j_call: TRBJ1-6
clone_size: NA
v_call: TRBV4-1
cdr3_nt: TGTGCCAGCAGCCAAGGGACTGGACAGGGGAACTCACCCCTCCACTTT
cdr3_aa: CASSQGTGQGNSPLHF

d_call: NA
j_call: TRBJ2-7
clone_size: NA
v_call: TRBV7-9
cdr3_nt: TGTGCCAGCATTCCCAGAGTTGGCAGGACCTACGAGCAGTACTTC
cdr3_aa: CASIPRVGRTYEQYF

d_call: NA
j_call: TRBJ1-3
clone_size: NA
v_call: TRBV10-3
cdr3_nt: TGTGCCATCAGTGAGTCGATCCCACAGGGACCTGGAAACACCATATATTTT
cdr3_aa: CAISESIPQGPGNTIYF

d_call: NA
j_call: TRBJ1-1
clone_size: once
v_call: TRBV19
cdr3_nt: TGTGCCAGTAGCCCTAGAGGTATGGACACTGAAGCTTTCTTT
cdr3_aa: CASSPRGMDTEAFF

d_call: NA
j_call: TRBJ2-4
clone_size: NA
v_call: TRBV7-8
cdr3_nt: TGTGCCAGCAGCTTAGATCCTCGGCGGAAAATAGCCAAAAACATTCAGTACTTC
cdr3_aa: CASSLDPRRKIAKNIQYF

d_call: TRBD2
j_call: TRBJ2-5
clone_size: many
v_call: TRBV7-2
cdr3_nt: TGTGCCAGCAGCCCCCCCAAAGCGGGGGTAGAGACCCAGTACTTC
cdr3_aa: CASSPPKAGVETQYF

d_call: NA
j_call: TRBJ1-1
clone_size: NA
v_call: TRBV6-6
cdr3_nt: TGTGCCAGCAGTTACGACAGCTCCAGTTATGCTGAAGCTTTCTTT
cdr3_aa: CASSYDSSSYAEAFF

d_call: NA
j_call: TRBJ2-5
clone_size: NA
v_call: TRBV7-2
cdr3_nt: TGTGCCAGCAGCTACCCCCGACCCAGGCAGGAGACCCAGTACTTC
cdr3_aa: CASSYPRPRQETQYF